Sequencing of this T cell receptor beta chain was carried out in a study of blood T cell repertoires in COVID-19. Study overall: The United States, Italy and Spain were the sources of the acute and convalescent COVID-19 samples. The analysed material was cDNA or gDNA that came from T cells, B-cell-depleted T cells, or PBMCs.

Repertoires were generated with immunoSEQ multiplex PCR, while TCRdb's copy carries only in-frame clones and drops some. Of 400,000 or so clones listed, 85% to 90% were seen once; the top ten hold 1% to 1.3%. The CDR3 runs 15 residues. Germline CDR1 and CDR2: SNHLY and FYNNEI. V lost 4 bases and J lost 4, with 14 bases in between. This clonotype originated in a young man who had recovered from COVID-19. The chain carries TRBV2 and TRBJ2-1; D remains ambiguous. Sequenced input: PBMCs or T cells enriched from blood (not recorded which). CDR3 sequence reads: CASSGAPEWYNEQFF. In DNA, the CDR3 is TGTGCCAGCAGTGGAGCGCCGGAGTGGTACAATGAGCAGTTCTTC.